This T cell receptor (beta chain) was obtained from a study of a mutant IDH1 vaccine in newly diagnosed glioma. Study overall: Across weeks 1, 3, 5, 7, 11, 15, 19 and 23, patients received a vaccination each time, eight in all. Commencement of vaccination occurred 4-6 weeks following radiotherapy alone, or concurrently with temozolomide cycles. Patients arrived already treated with radiotherapy, temozolomide, or both, most having had both.

CDR3 length: 14 amino acids. Germline CDR1 is SGHRS and CDR2 is YFSETQ. V dropped 1 base and J dropped 4 bases, with 11 bases sitting between them. Time point in this sample: week 5, during vaccination. In every dose of vaccine, 300 ug of mutant IDH1 20-mer peptide was given alongside topical imiquimod. The assay was immunoSEQ multiplex PCR, and TCRdb's table has in-frame clones only and misses some. The sample contains over 50,000 clones, approximately 90% of which appear only once. As regards this clone: The antigen is not known.

This TCR was sampled from a woman aged 35 to 49 with glioma. The sequenced sample was PBMCs, obtained from a glioma patient whose treatment included an IDH1 peptide vaccine. The chain couples TRBV5-1 to TRBJ1-2; TRBD1 is a possible D gene (5 bases). The CDR3 DNA sequence: TGCGCCAGCAGCTTGTATCAGGGACGCTATGGCTACACCTTC. It translates to CASSLYQGRYGYTF.